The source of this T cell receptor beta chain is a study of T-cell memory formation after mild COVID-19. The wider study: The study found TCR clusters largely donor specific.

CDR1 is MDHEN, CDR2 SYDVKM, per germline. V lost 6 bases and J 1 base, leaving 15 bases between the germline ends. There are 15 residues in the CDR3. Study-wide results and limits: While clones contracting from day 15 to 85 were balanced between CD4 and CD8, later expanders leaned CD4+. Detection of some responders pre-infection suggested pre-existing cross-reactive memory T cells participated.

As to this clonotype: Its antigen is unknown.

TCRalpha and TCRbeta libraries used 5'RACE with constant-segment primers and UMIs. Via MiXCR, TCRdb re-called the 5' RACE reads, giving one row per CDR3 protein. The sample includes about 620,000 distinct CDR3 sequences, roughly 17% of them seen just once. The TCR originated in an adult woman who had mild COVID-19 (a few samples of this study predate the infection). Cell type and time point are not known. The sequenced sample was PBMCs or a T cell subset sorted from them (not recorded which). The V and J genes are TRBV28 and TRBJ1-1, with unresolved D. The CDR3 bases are TGTGCCAGCAGATCCTACGCCGACGGGAACACTGAAGCTTTCTTT. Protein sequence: CASRSYADGNTEAFF.